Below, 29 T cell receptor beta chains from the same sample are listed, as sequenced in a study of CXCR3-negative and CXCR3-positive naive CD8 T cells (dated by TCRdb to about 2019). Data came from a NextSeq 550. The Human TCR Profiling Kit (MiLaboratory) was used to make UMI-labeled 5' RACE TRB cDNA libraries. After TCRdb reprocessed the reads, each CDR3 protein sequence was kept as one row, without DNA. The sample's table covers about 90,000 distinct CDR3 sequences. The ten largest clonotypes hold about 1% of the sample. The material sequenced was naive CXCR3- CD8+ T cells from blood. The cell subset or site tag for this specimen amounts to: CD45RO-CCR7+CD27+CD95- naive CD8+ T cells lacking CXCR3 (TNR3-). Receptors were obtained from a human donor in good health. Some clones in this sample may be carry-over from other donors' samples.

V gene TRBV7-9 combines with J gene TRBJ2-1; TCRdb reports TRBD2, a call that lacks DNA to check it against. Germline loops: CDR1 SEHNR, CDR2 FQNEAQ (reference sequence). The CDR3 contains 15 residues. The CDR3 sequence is CASSQRTSGNNEQFF.

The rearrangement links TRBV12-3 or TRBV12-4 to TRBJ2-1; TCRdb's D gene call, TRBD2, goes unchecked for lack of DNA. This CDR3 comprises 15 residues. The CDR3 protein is CASHYVGGREDEQFF.

CDR3: CASSPGLMNTEAFF. The chain combines TRBV12-3 or TRBV12-4 with TRBJ1-1. The CDR3 is 14 amino acids.

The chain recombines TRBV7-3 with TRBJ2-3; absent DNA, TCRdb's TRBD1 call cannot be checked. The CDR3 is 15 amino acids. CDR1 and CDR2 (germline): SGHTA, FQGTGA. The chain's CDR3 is CASSLTLAPSDTQYF.

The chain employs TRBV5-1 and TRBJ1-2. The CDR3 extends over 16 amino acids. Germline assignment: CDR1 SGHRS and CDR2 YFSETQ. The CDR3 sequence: CASSLVPGPEAYGYTF.

CDR3 protein: CASSQDPTGELFF. This chain joins TRBV6-4 and TRBJ2-2. The CDR3 extends over 13 amino acids. Germline CDR1 MRHNA, CDR2 SNTAGT.

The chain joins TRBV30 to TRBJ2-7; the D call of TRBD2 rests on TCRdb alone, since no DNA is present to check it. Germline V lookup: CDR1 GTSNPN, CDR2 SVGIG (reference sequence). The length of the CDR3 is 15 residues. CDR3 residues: CAWQPGLAVSYEQYF.

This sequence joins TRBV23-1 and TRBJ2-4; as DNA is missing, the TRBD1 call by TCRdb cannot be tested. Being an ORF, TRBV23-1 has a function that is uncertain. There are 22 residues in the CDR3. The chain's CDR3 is CASSHRAQGLSRSFLSKNIQYF.

The CDR3 spells CSTGGSNTGELFF. This rearrangement joins TRBV29-1 to TRBJ2-2; the TCRdb call, TRBD2, lacks DNA for checking. The CDR3 extends over 13 amino acids. CDR1 SQVTM and CDR2 ANQGSEA come from the germline V gene.

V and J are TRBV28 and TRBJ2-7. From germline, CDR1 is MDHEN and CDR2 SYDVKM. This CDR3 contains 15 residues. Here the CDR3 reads CASYSSSHGSYEQYF.

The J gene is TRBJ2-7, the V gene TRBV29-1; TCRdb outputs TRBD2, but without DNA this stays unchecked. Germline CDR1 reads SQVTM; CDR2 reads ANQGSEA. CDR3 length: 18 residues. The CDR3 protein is CSVEDTDRLAGESYEQYF.

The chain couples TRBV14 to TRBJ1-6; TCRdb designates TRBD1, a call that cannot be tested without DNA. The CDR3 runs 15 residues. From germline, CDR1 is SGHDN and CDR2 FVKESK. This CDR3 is CASSRWTGANSPLHF. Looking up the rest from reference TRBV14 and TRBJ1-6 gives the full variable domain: EAGVTQFPSHSVIEKGQTVTLRCDPISGHDNLYWYRRVMGKEIKFLLHFVKESKQDESGMPNNRFLAERTGGTYSTLKVQPAELEDSGVYFCASSRWTGANSPLHFGNGTRLTVT.

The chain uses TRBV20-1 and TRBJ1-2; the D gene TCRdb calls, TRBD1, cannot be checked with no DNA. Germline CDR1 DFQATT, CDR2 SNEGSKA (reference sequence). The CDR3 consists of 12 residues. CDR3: CGGRVGDYGYTF.

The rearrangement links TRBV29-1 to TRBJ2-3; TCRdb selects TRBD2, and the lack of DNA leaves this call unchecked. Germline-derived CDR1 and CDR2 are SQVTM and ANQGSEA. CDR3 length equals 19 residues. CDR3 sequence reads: CSVDTGLAGGSLRLDTQYF.

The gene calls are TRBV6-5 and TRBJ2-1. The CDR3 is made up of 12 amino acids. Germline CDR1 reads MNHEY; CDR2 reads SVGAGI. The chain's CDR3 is CASSYDTDEQFF.

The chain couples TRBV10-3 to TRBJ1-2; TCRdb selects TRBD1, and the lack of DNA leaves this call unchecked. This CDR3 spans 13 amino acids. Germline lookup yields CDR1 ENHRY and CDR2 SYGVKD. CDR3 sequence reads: CATSTGTNYGYTF.

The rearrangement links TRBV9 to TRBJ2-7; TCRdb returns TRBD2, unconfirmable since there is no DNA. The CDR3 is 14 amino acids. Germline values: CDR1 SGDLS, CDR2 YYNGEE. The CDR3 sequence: CASSVDLTALEQYF. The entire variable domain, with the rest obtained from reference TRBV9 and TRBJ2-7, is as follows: DSGVTQTPKHLITATGQRVTLRCSPRSGDLSVYWYQQSLDQGLQFLIQYYNGEERAKGNILERFSAQQFPDLHSELNLSSLELGDSALYFCASSVDLTALEQYFGPGTRLTVT.

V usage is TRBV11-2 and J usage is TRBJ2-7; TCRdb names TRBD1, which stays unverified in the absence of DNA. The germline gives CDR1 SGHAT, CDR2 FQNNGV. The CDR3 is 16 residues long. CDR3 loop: CASSSPRGSGTYEQYF. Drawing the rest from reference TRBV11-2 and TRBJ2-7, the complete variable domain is EAGVAQSPRYKIIEKRQSVAFWCNPISGHATLYWYQQILGQGPKLLIQFQNNGVVDDSQLPKDRFSAERLKGVDSTLKIQPAKLEDSAVYLCASSSPRGSGTYEQYFGPGTRLTVT.

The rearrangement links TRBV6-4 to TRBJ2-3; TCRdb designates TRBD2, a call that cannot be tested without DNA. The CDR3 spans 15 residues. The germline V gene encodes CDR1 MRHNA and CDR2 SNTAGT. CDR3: CASSEVAESTDTQYF.

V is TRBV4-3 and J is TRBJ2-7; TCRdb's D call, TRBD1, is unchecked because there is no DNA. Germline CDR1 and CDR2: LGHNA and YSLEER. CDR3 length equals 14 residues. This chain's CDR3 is CASSQDWGTYEQYF.

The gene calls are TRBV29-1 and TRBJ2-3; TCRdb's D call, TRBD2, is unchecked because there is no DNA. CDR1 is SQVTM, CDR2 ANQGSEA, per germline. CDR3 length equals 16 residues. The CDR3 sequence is CSVIGLAGGSTDTQYF.

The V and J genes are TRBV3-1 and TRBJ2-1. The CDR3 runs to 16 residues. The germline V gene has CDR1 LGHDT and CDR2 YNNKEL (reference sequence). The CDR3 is CASSQDLASSYNEQFF.

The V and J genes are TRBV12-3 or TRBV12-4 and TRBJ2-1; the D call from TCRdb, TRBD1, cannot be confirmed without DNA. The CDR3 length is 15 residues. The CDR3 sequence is CASSRDRGLANEQFF.

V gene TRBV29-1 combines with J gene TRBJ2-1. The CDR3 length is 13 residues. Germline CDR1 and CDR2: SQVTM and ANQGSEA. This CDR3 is CSVVAVLSNEQFF.

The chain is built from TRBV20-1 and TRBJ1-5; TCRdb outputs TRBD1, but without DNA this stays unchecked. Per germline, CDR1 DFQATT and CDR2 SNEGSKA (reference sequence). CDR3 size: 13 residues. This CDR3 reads CSASDPQGQPQHF.

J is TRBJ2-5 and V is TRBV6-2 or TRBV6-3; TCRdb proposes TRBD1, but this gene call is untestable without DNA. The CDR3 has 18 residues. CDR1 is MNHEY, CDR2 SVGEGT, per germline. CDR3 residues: CASSFGRSWDRGPETQYF.

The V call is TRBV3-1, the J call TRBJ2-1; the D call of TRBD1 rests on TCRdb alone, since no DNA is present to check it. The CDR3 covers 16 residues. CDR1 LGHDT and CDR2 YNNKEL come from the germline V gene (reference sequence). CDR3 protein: CASSQDRVFSYNEQFF.

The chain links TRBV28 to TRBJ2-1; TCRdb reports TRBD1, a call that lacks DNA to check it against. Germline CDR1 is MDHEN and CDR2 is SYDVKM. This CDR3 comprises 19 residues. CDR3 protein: CASAKNPERGESSYNEQFF.

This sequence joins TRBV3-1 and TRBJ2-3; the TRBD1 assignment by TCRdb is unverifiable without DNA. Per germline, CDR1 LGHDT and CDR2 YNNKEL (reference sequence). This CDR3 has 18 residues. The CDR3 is CASTQVLGPRDREDTQYF.